This TCR beta chain was found in a study of blood T cell repertoires in COVID-19. The germline V and J ends were trimmed by 0 bases and 5 bases, with 17 bases remaining between them. Per germline, CDR1 MNHEY and CDR2 SVGEGT. This CDR3 is built from 17 residues. Clones were read by immunoSEQ multiplex PCR, and TCRdb kept only the in-frame ones, dropping some. The repertoire has approximately 51,000 clones, roughly 84% of them found once; the top ten carry over 5%. The sequencing input was peripheral blood. The clonotype was recovered from a man between 45 and 60 years old with active COVID-19. The V call is TRBV6-2 or TRBV6-3, the J call TRBJ1-5; tentative D call: TRBD1 (5 bases). The CDR3 DNA is TGTGCCAGCAGTTACTCGCCCGGCAGGGCCGACGATCAGCCCCAGCATTTT. This translates into CASSYSPGRADDQPQHF.